This TCR beta chain derives from a study of cytomegalovirus exposure and HLA in healthy donors. Worth noting for this clone: Its matching antigen is unknown.

PCR primers comprised 60 Vbeta and 13 Jbeta primers. Some clones are missing from TCRdb's copy, which holds only in-frame ones; the method was immunoSEQ multiplex PCR. This sample has some 96,000 clones, with around 77% found just once. The V gene's germline CDR1 is MGHRA and CDR2 YSYEKL. CDR3 length equals 16 residues. J gave up 9 bases and V 0 bases, and 13 bases lay outside the gene matches. Findings and caveats of the study: Reportedly, diagnosis of cytomegalovirus status by the classifier showed high specificity and sensitivity.

The sample was PBMCs. The V and J genes are TRBV4-1 and TRBJ1-1; 7 nucleotides line up with TRBD1. This TCR was recovered from a female donor in good health and CMV-seronegative. CDR3 sequence reads: CASSQDDRGGPAQAFF. CDR3 nucleotide sequence: TGCGCCAGCAGCCAAGATGATCGAGGGGGCCCGGCTCAAGCTTTCTTT.